There are many counts of the clone carrying this TCR beta chain. In each PCR, synthetic TCR analog templates were spiked in. Profiled with immunoSEQ multiplex PCR; TCRdb holds only in-frame clones, not every one. The sample lists 130,000 or so clones; approximately 84% were seen once. This sample was included in a study of PD-L1 blockade in urothelial cancer. Study-level information: Atezolizumab (1,200 mg intravenously every 3 weeks) began in about 2014 for patients.

The time point is: pretreatment peripheral blood. The sequenced sample was PBMCs, obtained around atezolizumab (anti-PD-L1) treatment. The receptor's source is a man in his fifties with urothelial cancer.

CDR3 sequence: CASSRLGLSMNEQYF. CDR3 DNA sequence: TGTGCCAGCAGCCGCCTCGGACTCTCCATGAACGAGCAGTACTTC. V usage is TRBV28 and J usage is TRBJ2-7, with D perhaps TRBD2 (5 bases). Germline V gene sequence: CDR1 MDHEN, CDR2 SYDVKM. The CDR3 totals 15 residues. Trimming stripped 6 bases from V and 5 bases from J, with 20 bases between.